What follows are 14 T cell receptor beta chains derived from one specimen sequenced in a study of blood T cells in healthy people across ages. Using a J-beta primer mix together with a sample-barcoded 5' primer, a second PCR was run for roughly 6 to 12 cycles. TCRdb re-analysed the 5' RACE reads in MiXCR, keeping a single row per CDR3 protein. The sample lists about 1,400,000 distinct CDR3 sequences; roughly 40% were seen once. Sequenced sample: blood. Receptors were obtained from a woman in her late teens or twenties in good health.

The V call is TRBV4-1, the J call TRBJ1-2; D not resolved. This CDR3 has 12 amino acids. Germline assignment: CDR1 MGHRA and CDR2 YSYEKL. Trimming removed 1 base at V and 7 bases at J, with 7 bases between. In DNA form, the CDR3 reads TGCGCCAGCAGCCAAGTCGACGGTGGCTACACCTTC. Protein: CASSQVDGGYTF.

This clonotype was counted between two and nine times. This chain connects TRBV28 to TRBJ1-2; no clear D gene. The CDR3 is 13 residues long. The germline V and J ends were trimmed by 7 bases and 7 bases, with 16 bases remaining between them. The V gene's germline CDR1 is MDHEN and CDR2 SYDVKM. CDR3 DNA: TGTGCCAGCACCCAGCAAAGCGTTCCTGGCTACACCTTC. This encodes CASTQQSVPGYTF.

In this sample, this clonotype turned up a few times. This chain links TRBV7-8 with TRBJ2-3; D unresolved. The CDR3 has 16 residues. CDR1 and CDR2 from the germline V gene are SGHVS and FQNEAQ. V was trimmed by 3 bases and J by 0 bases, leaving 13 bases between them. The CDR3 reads CASSFASAASTDTQYF. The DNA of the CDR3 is TGTGCCAGCAGCTTTGCTTCTGCGGCTAGCACAGATACGCAGTATTTT.

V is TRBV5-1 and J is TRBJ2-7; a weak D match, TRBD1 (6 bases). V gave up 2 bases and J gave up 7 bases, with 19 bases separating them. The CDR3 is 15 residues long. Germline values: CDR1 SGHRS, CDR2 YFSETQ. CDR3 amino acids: CASSFGRGVLDEQYF. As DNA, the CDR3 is TGCGCCAGCAGCTTCGGCAGGGGAGTGTTAGATGAGCAGTACTTC.

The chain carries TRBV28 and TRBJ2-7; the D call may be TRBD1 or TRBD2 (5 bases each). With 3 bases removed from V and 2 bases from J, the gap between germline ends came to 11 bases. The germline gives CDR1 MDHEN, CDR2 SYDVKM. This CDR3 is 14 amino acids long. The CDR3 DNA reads TGTGCCAGCAGTTTGGTCGGGGCCCCCTACGAGCAGTACTTC. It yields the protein CASSLVGAPYEQYF.

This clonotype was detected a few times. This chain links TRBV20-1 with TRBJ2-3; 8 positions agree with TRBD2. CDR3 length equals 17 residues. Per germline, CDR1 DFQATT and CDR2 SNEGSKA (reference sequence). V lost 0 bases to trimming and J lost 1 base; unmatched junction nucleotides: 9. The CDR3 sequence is CSARDRWVAGRTDTQYF. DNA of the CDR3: TGCAGTGCTAGAGATCGTTGGGTAGCGGGGCGCACAGATACGCAGTATTTT.

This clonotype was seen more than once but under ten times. The CDR3 loop reads CASSSTSWRETQYF. The CDR3 DNA sequence: TGTGCCAGCAGTTCCACTAGTTGGCGCGAGACCCAGTACTTC. The gene calls are TRBV28 and TRBJ2-5, with a tentative D call TRBD2 (5 bases). The V gene's germline CDR1 is MDHEN and CDR2 SYDVKM. The CDR3 is made up of 14 amino acids. V was trimmed by 4 bases and J by 5 bases, leaving 14 bases between them.

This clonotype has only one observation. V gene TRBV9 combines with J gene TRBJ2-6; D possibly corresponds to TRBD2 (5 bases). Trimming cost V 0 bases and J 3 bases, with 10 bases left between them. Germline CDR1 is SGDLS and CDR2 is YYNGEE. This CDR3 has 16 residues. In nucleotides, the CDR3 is TGTGCCAGCAGCGTAGCTGGAGGTGGTGGGGCCAACGTCCTGACTTTC. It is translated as CASSVAGGGGANVLTF.

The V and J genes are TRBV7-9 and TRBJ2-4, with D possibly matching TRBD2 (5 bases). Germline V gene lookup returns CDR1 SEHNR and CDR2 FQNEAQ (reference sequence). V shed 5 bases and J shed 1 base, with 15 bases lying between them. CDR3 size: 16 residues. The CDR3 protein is CASSPWGEGAKNIQYF. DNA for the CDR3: TGTGCCAGCAGCCCGTGGGGAGAAGGGGCCAAAAACATTCAGTACTTC.

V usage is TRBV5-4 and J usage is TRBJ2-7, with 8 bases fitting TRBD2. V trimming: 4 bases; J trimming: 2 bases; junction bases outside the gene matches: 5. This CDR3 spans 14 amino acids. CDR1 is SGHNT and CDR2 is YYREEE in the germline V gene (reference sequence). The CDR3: CASSHSGMAYEQYF. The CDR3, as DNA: TGTGCCAGCAGCCATAGCGGGATGGCCTACGAGCAGTACTTC.

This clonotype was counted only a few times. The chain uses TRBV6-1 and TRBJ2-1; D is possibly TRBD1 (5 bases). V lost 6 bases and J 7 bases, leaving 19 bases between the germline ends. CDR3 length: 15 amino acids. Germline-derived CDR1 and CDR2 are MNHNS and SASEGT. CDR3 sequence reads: CASRIDSPPWNEQFF. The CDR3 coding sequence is TGTGCCAGCAGAATTGACAGTCCTCCTTGGAATGAGCAGTTCTTC.

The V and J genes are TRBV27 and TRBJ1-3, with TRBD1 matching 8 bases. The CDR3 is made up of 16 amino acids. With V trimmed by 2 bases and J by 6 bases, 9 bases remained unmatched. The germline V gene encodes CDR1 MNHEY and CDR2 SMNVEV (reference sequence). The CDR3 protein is CASSLVAGGAQNTIYF. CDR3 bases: TGTGCCAGCAGTTTAGTGGCAGGGGGCGCGCAAAACACCATATATTTT.

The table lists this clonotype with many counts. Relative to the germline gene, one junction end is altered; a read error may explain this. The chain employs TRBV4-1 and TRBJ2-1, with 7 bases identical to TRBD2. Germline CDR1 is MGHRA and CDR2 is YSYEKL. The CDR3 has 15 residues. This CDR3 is CASSQGGGSYNEQFF. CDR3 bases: TGTGCCAGCAGCCAAGGCGGGGGCTCCTACAATGAGCAGTTCTTC.

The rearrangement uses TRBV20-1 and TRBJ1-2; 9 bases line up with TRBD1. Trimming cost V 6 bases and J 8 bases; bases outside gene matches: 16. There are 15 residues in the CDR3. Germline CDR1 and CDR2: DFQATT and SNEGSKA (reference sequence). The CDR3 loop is CSAQEQGAGFSGYTF. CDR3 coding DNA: TGCAGTGCCCAAGAACAGGGGGCAGGTTTTTCCGGCTACACCTTC.